This passage covers 3 T cell receptor beta chains from one sample sequenced in a study of OX40 agonist ivuxolimab in advanced cancers. Receptor libraries were prepared by the immunoSEQ multiplex PCR assay. TCRdb re-hosts the immuneACCESS table, in-frame sequences only. Its copies lack some clones; in the studies checked, an unresolved V gene accounts for under half of them, and the cause for the rest is not known. The sample has about 100,000 clones on record, approximately 90% of them singletons. Of the sample, 0.45% to 0.65% is held by the ten largest clones. Sequenced material: CD4+ or CD8+ T cells sorted from blood, taken in a trial of the OX40 agonist ivuxolimab. These receptor sequences come from an adult with an advanced solid tumor such as melanoma, head and neck, liver or kidney cancer.

The J gene is TRBJ1-4, the V gene TRBV19, with unresolved D. Between the trimmed V and J ends, which lost 3 bases and 8 bases, there was a span of 10 bases. The germline V gene has CDR1 LNHDA and CDR2 SQIVND (reference sequence). This CDR3 has 13 residues. The CDR3 coding sequence is TGTGCCAGTAGTATGGGCCGGTTCGAAAAACTGTTTTTT. This translates into CASSMGRFEKLFF.

This clone is a singleton in its sample. The V call is TRBV6-1, the J call TRBJ2-1; possibly TRBD2 for D (5 bases). This CDR3 has 16 amino acids. Germline CDR1 reads MNHNS; CDR2 reads SASEGT. V was clipped by 3 bases and J by 6 bases, with 18 bases between them. CDR3 coding DNA: TGTGCCAGCAGTGAGCCTAGCCGAGTGTTTATCAATGAGCAGTTCTTC. It encodes CASSEPSRVFINEQFF.

The gene calls are TRBV5-1 and TRBJ2-3; the match to TRBD2 covers 7 bases. After removal of 2 bases from V and 4 bases from J, the junction contained 4 bases not matched to a gene. The CDR3 consists of 14 residues. Germline CDR1 and CDR2: SGHRS and YFSETQ. CDR3 loop: CASSLSGIPDTQYF. CDR3 bases: TGCGCCAGCAGCTTAAGCGGGATTCCAGATACGCAGTATTTT.